This TCR beta chain emerged from a study of blood T cell repertoires in COVID-19. The wider study: Researchers got acute and convalescent COVID-19 samples from the United States, Italy and Spain. T cells, B-cell-depleted T cells, or PBMCs supplied cDNA or gDNA.

Authors' data handling: Amplification of reference gene primers provided the estimated nucleated cell counts. Produced via immunoSEQ multiplex PCR; TCRdb's table is partial and in-frame only. From that table come the V and J calls and clone size; the DNA was used to work out D and trimming. This sample has about 98,000 clones, with around 92% found just once. CDR1 and CDR2 (germline): SGHTA, FQGNSA. CDR3 length equals 12 residues. V lost 10 bases and J lost 4, with 13 bases in between. V and J are TRBV7-2 and TRBJ1-1; weak D call: TRBD1 (5 bases). The specimen sequenced was peripheral blood. The TCR sequence derives from a man in his late teens or twenties with acute or convalescent COVID-19. The CDR3 nucleotides are TGTGCCAACAAAACCAGGGTCACTGAAGCTTTCTTT. Translated, it gives CANKTRVTEAFF.